In its sample, the clone carrying this TCR beta chain was seen a few times. Libraries of TCR beta came from quantitative 5'-RACE with molecular barcodes. TCRdb re-called the 5' RACE reads through MiXCR, storing one row per CDR3 protein. The top ten clones hold about 1% of a sample with about 340,000 distinct CDR3 sequences, over 12% of them seen once. The data stem from a study of CD8 T cells in ankylosing spondylitis. Germline lookup yields CDR1 DFQATT and CDR2 SNEGSKA (reference sequence). The CDR3 has 13 amino acids. V shed 6 bases and J shed 2 bases, with 13 bases lying between them. The sequenced sample consisted of blood, either unsorted or a sorted T cell fraction (not recorded which). The TCR originated in a male donor with ankylosing spondylitis or in good health (not recorded which). The V and J genes are TRBV20-1 and TRBJ2-5; possibly TRBD2 for D (5 bases). The CDR3 DNA is TGCAGTGCATCCGGGAACGGACAAGAGACCCAGTACTTC. This encodes CSASGNGQETQYF.